Each of the 27 T cell receptor beta chains below was sequenced from the same sample in a study of molecular identifiers for immune sequencing clone quantification (dated by TCRdb to 2016 to 2018). Receptors were amplified or captured by PCR. The sample was run on a NextSeq 500. TCRdb reprocessing: public reads trimmed at Q25 with fastp, clones called with MiXCR, in-frame beta chains kept. Rows merge per CDR3 protein into single entries with the most common DNA and genes. In this sample the table shows nearly 650,000 distinct CDR3 sequences, about 25% of which occur a single time. The leading ten clones occupy about 0.73% of the sample. Sample: naive CD8+ T cells from blood, with Jurkat cell RNA spiked in. The sample's cell subset or site label, in plain terms: FACS-sorted CD8+CD4-CCR7+CD45RA+ naive T cells. The receptors originated from a human donor in good health. Some libraries in this study had Jurkat cell RNA spiked in.

This clonotype was counted at least ten times. The chain combines TRBV6-2 or TRBV6-3 with TRBJ2-1; 10 bases are shared with TRBD2. Unmatched junction bases numbered 1, after V lost 8 bases and J lost 9 bases. Germline V gene lookup returns CDR1 MNHEY and CDR2 SVGEGT. The CDR3 contains 11 residues. In nucleotides, the CDR3 is TGTGCCAGCCTAGCGGGAGTTGAGCAGTTCTTC. This codes for CASLAGVEQFF.

CDR3 bases: TGTGCCAGCAGCCCAGGACAGAAAGACATTCAGTACTTC. It yields the protein CASSPGQKDIQYF. This chain connects TRBV9 to TRBJ2-4; D may be TRBD1 (6 bases). Germline V gene data show CDR1 as SGDLS and CDR2 as YYNGEE. This CDR3 is 13 amino acids long. V was pared by 4 bases and J by 8 bases, with 13 bases between.

There are many counts of this clonotype. The J gene is TRBJ2-3, the V gene TRBV28, with 11 bases that match TRBD2. The CDR3 totals 18 residues. Germline CDR1 is MDHEN and CDR2 is SYDVKM. The V segment lost 6 bases and the J segment 1 base; nucleotides outside the gene matches: 12. Here the CDR3 reads CASSSGTPGLAGTDTQYF. DNA of the CDR3: TGTGCCAGCAGCTCCGGGACACCGGGACTAGCGGGCACAGATACGCAGTATTTT.

This clonotype was seen many times. V and J are TRBV2 and TRBJ2-4; D ambiguous. CDR1 and CDR2 (germline): SNHLY, FYNNEI. Trimming took 6 bases from V and 0 from J, leaving 6 bases between them. This CDR3 has 13 amino acids. The CDR3 sequence is CASRSLAKNIQYF. The CDR3 region has the DNA TGTGCCAGCAGGTCCTTAGCCAAAAACATTCAGTACTTC.

In regard to this clonotype: Mismatch with germline at one junction end may stem from a read error. The rearrangement links TRBV4-2 to TRBJ1-1; tentatively, D is TRBD1 (5 bases). Germline assignment: CDR1 LGHNA and CDR2 YNFKEQ. CDR3 length: 11 residues. For the CDR3, the DNA is TGTGCCACCAGCCAGGGCCCAGGGACCGCATTT. Amino acids: CATSQGPGTAF.

V and J are TRBV9 and TRBJ2-2; 11 bases are shared with TRBD2. V dropped 1 base and J dropped 6; count of bases not matched to a gene: 2. This CDR3 spans 15 amino acids. Germline CDR1 SGDLS, CDR2 YYNGEE. The CDR3 DNA sequence: TGTGCCAGCAGCGTAATAGCGGGAGGGGCCGGGGAGCTGTTTTTT. Its protein product is CASSVIAGGAGELFF.

In its sample, this clonotype was seen a few times. The chain recombines TRBV27 with TRBJ1-1; D remains ambiguous. CDR1 is MNHEY and CDR2 is SMNVEV in the germline V gene (reference sequence). This CDR3 contains 15 residues. Trimming shortened V by 7 bases and J by 0 bases, and 15 bases separated the two germline ends. In DNA, the CDR3 is TGTGCCAGCAAATCGGAGGTCGGGATGAACACTGAAGCTTTCTTT. Its translation: CASKSEVGMNTEAFF.

This clonotype was detected a few times. The CDR3 region has the DNA TGCGCCAGCAGCTTGGACCCCCAATTCGGGCACTATGGCTACACCTTC. Translating it yields CASSLDPQFGHYGYTF. The rearrangement links TRBV5-1 to TRBJ1-2; D is ambiguous. Per the germline V gene, CDR1 is SGHRS and CDR2 is YFSETQ. V was clipped by 0 bases and J by 3 bases, with 15 bases between them. The CDR3 has 16 amino acids. The full variable domain, with the rest looked up from reference TRBV5-1 and TRBJ1-2, is KAGVTQTPRYLIKTRGQQVTLSCSPISGHRSVSWYQQTPGQGLQFLFEYFSETQRNKGNFPGRFSGRQFSNSRSEMNVSTLELGDSALYLCASSLDPQFGHYGYTFGSGTRLTVV.

This clonotype was detected only a few times. It may be a read error: a sequence one base away is much more abundant. V and J are TRBV29-1 and TRBJ2-2; D gene unclear. CDR3 length equals 12 residues. V dropped 7 bases and J dropped 1 base, with 7 bases sitting between them. Germline V gene lookup returns CDR1 SQVTM and CDR2 ANQGSEA. The CDR3 loop reads CSASRNTGELFF. The CDR3 DNA follows: TGCAGCGCCTCGAGGAACACCGGGGAGCTGTTTTTT.

This clonotype came up a few times. The chain carries TRBV6-2 or TRBV6-3 and TRBJ2-3; D is undetermined. In germline, CDR1 is MNHEY, CDR2 SVGEGT. Trimming left V 7 bases short and J 0 bases short, with 23 bases between. This CDR3 spans 18 amino acids. CDR3 bases: TGTGCCAGCACCCTCATTAATCAAGTTTGGGGTAGCACAGATACGCAGTATTTT. Encoded protein: CASTLINQVWGSTDTQYF.

V and J are TRBV7-9 and TRBJ2-7, with D tentatively TRBD1 (6 bases). V was clipped by 3 bases and J by 5 bases, with 17 bases between them. The CDR3 runs 15 residues. Germline CDR1 reads SEHNR; CDR2 reads FQNEAQ (reference sequence). The DNA of the CDR3 is TGTGCCAGCAGCTTCTTGGTCAGGGGATTAAACGAGCAGTACTTC. Translated, it gives CASSFLVRGLNEQYF.

The chain combines TRBV7-6 with TRBJ2-3; D gene uncertain. CDR1 and CDR2 (germline): SGHVS, FNYEAQ. The CDR3 totals 17 residues. Trimming removed 5 bases at V and 3 bases at J, with 21 bases between. The CDR3 nucleotides read TGTGCCAGCAGCCCGAAGTCAGTGGTCCTGGTGACAGATACGCAGTATTTT. Residues: CASSPKSVVLVTDTQYF.

This clonotype was observed a few times. J is TRBJ2-7 and V is TRBV7-9; unclear D gene. The CDR3 is made up of 12 amino acids. The V and J ends lost 4 bases and 5 bases respectively, with 9 bases between them. CDR1 SEHNR and CDR2 FQNEAQ come from the germline V gene (reference sequence). The CDR3 DNA sequence: TGTGCCAGCAGCTCCGCCCTTAACGAGCAGTACTTC. Translated, it gives CASSSALNEQYF.

In this sample, this clonotype turned up once. Just one base apart from a much larger clone, this may be a read error. The chain is built from TRBV4-1 and TRBJ1-6; TRBD1 aligns across 9 bases. V shed 4 bases and J 9 bases; nucleotides not matched to a gene: 10. The CDR3 extends over 16 amino acids. The V gene's germline CDR1 is MGHRA and CDR2 YSYEKL. CDR3 coding DNA: TGCGCCAGCAGCCCTAGTGCCGGGACAGGGACTTCACCCCTCCACTTT. Its translation: CASSPSAGTGTSPLHF.

This chain connects TRBV6-2 or TRBV6-3 to TRBJ2-3; 7 bases line up with TRBD2. This CDR3 region has 17 residues. Per the germline V gene, CDR1 is MNHEY and CDR2 is SVGEGT. Losses at the gene ends were 7 bases for V and 2 bases for J; bases not matched to a gene: 15. In DNA form, the CDR3 reads TGTGCCAGCACCCCCCGAGAGGGGAGGGTGGACACAGATACGCAGTATTTT. This encodes CASTPREGRVDTDTQYF.

The chain employs TRBV28 and TRBJ2-1; 7 positions match TRBD2. The CDR3 runs 14 residues. CDR1 is MDHEN and CDR2 is SYDVKM in the germline V gene. The trim removed 2 bases at V and 10 bases at J, leaving 8 bases unmatched. CDR3 residues: CASSLMVAGGEQFF. As DNA, the CDR3 is TGTGCCAGCAGTTTAATGGTAGCGGGCGGCGAGCAGTTCTTC.

This clonotype was picked up many times. V gene TRBV5-8 combines with J gene TRBJ1-4; TRBD1 aligns across 7 bases. The J segment lost 5 bases and the V segment lost 4 bases, leaving 8 bases of the junction unmatched. The CDR3 runs 15 residues. Germline loops: CDR1 SGHTS, CDR2 YDEGEE. CDR3 DNA: TGTGCCAGCAGCCCGAACGGACAGGAAAATGAAAAACTGTTTTTT. It translates to CASSPNGQENEKLFF.

This clonotype was detected many times. The chain has TRBV4-3 and TRBJ2-7; no firm D call. Trimming shortened V by 6 bases and J by 1 base, and 10 bases separated the two germline ends. CDR1 and CDR2 (germline): LGHNA, YSLEER. This CDR3 is 13 amino acids long. CDR3 residues: CASSPSPSYEQYF. For the CDR3, the DNA is TGCGCCAGCAGTCCATCCCCATCCTACGAGCAGTACTTC.

This clonotype was counted at least ten times. V and J are TRBV29-1 and TRBJ2-3, with TRBD2 as a possible D gene (6 bases). Trimming removed 3 bases at V and 2 bases at J, with 12 bases between. The CDR3 sequence is 14 residues long. Per the germline V gene, CDR1 is SQVTM and CDR2 is ANQGSEA. The CDR3 bases are TGCAGCGTTGACCCGCGGGGACTCACAGATACGCAGTATTTT. It translates to CSVDPRGLTDTQYF.

There are many counts of this clonotype. The V call is TRBV5-4, the J call TRBJ2-3; D is undetermined. This CDR3 spans 14 amino acids. CDR1 SGHNT and CDR2 YYREEE come from the germline V gene (reference sequence). Trimming took 1 base from V and 3 from J, leaving 9 bases between them. The CDR3 loop reads CASSLWAGTDTQYF. DNA of the CDR3: TGTGCCAGCAGCTTGTGGGCAGGAACAGATACGCAGTATTTT.

About this clonotype itself: One end of the junction does not line up with germline, which may come from a read error. This chain connects TRBV11-2 to TRBJ2-5; 7 nucleotides agree with TRBD1. CDR1 and CDR2 (germline): SGHAT, FQNNGV. The CDR3 is made up of 16 amino acids. The CDR3 bases are TGTGCCAGCAGCCCACGAAAGACAGGGACCCAAGAGACCCAGAACTTC. Amino acid sequence: CASSPRKTGTQETQNF.

The chain joins TRBV30 to TRBJ2-7, with 10 bases matching TRBD1. Germline V gene sequence: CDR1 GTSNPN, CDR2 SVGIG (reference sequence). There are 13 residues in the CDR3. Germline trimming cut 5 bases from V and 2 bases from J; bases unmatched to any gene: 3. The CDR3 nucleotides read TGTGCCTGGGGGACAGGGGTGACCTACGAGCAGTACTTC. Amino acid sequence: CAWGTGVTYEQYF.

The V call is TRBV20-1, the J call TRBJ2-1; 11 nucleotides agree with TRBD2. Trimming removed 3 bases from V and 8 bases from J; junction bases left unmatched: 9. This CDR3 spans 15 amino acids. Germline-derived CDR1 and CDR2 are DFQATT and SNEGSKA (reference sequence). CDR3 loop: CSASSLAGGMDEQFF. DNA for the CDR3: TGCAGTGCTAGTAGTCTAGCGGGGGGAATGGATGAGCAGTTCTTC.

This clonotype appeared once. V gene TRBV13 combines with J gene TRBJ1-1; D not certain. V was cut by 7 bases and J by 3 bases, with 9 bases left in between. Germline lookup yields CDR1 PRHDT and CDR2 FYEKMQ (reference sequence). This CDR3 contains 12 residues. The CDR3 sequence is CASTPWDTEAFF. CDR3 nucleotide sequence: TGTGCCAGCACTCCCTGGGACACTGAAGCTTTCTTT.

The chain is built from TRBV2 and TRBJ1-4, with D possibly TRBD1 on 6 matching bases. The CDR3 has 15 residues. Germline CDR1 and CDR2: SNHLY and FYNNEI. Trimming cost V 2 bases and J 0 bases, with 7 bases left between them. In nucleotides, the CDR3 is TGTGCCAGCAGTGAAAGGGGGACAACTAATGAAAAACTGTTTTTT. Translating it yields CASSERGTTNEKLFF.

As concerns this clonotype: This sequence may be a read error, since a much larger clone differs from it by one base. The chain is built from TRBV11-2 and TRBJ2-7; TRBD1 matches 11 bases. V shed 3 bases and J 4 bases; nucleotides not matched to a gene: 5. The CDR3 spans 15 residues. The germline gives CDR1 SGHAT, CDR2 FQNNGV. The DNA of the CDR3 is TGTGCCAGCAGCTTTGTGGACAGGGGGCTATACGAGCAGTACTTC. Translating it yields CASSFVDRGLYEQYF.

This clonotype was seen at least ten times. The chain links TRBV7-9 to TRBJ2-3; a weak D match, TRBD2 (6 bases). The CDR3 consists of 16 residues. The germline V and J ends were trimmed by 5 bases and 2 bases, with 17 bases remaining between them. Germline V CDR1 and CDR2: SEHNR, FQNEAQ (reference sequence). The CDR3 nucleotides read TGTGCCAGCAGCCCCCAGGGTGGGGGGTCCACAGATACGCAGTATTTT. Translation: CASSPQGGGSTDTQYF.